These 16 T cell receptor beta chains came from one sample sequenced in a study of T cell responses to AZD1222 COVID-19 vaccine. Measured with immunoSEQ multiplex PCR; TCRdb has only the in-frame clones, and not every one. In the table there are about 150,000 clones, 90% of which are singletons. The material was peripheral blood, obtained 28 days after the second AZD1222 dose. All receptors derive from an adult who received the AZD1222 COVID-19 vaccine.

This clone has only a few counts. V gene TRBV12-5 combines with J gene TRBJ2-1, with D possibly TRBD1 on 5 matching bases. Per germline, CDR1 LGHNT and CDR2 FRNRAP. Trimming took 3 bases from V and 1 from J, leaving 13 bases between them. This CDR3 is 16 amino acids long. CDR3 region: CASGLGRTPSYNEQFF. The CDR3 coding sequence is TGTGCTAGTGGTTTAGGAAGGACACCTTCCTACAATGAGCAGTTCTTC.

CDR3: CASSLTSGRRPQYF. The CDR3 nucleotides read TGTGCCAGCAGTTTGACTAGCGGGAGGAGACCGCAGTATTTT. V and J are TRBV28 and TRBJ2-3, with 13 bases that match TRBD2. This CDR3 is built from 14 residues. Germline assignment: CDR1 MDHEN and CDR2 SYDVKM. V dropped 3 bases and J dropped 10; count of bases not matched to a gene: 4.

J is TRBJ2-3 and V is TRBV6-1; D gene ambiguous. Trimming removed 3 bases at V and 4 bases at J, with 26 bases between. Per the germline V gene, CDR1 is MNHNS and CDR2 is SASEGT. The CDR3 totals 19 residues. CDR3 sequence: CASSDRIGVGQSPPDTQYF. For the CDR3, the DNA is TGTGCCAGCAGTGATCGAATTGGGGTCGGGCAGAGCCCCCCAGATACGCAGTATTTT.

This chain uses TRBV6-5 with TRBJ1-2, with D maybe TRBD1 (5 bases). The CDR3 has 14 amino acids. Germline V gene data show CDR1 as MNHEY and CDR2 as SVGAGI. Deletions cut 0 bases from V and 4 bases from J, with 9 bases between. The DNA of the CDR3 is TGTGCCAGCAGTTACTCGAAGGGGAGCTATGGCTACACCTTC. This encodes CASSYSKGSYGYTF.

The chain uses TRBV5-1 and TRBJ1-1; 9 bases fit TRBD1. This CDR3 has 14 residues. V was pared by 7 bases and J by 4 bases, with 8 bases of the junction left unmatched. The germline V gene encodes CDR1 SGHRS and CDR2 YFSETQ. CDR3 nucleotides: TGCGCCAGCCGCCCGGGACAGGGCTTCACTGAAGCTTTCTTT. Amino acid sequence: CASRPGQGFTEAFF.

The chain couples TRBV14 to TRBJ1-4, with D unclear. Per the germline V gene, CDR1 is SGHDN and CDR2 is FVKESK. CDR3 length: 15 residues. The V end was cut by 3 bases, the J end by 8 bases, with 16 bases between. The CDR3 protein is CASSHGWAAGEKLFF. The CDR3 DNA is TGTGCCAGCAGCCATGGGTGGGCAGCCGGAGAAAAACTGTTTTTT. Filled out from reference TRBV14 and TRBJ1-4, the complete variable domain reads EAGVTQFPSHSVIEKGQTVTLRCDPISGHDNLYWYRRVMGKEIKFLLHFVKESKQDESGMPNNRFLAERTGGTYSTLKVQPAELEDSGVYFCASSHGWAAGEKLFFGSGTQLSVL.

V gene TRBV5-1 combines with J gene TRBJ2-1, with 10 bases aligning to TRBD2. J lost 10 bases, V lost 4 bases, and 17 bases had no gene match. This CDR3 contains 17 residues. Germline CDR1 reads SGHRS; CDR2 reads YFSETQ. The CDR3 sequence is CASSPAYWLAGEREQFF. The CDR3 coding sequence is TGCGCCAGCAGCCCCGCCTACTGGCTAGCGGGAGAGAGGGAGCAGTTCTTC. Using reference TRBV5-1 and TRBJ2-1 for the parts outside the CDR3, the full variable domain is KAGVTQTPRYLIKTRGQQVTLSCSPISGHRSVSWYQQTPGQGLQFLFEYFSETQRNKGNFPGRFSGRQFSNSRSEMNVSTLELGDSALYLCASSPAYWLAGEREQFFGPGTRLTVL.

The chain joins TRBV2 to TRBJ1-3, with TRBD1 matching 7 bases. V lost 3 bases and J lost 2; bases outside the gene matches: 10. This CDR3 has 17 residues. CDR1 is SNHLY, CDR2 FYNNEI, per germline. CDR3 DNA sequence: TGTGCCAGCAGTGATGAGGCAGGGGGGAGGCCTGGAAACACCATATATTTT. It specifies CASSDEAGGRPGNTIYF.

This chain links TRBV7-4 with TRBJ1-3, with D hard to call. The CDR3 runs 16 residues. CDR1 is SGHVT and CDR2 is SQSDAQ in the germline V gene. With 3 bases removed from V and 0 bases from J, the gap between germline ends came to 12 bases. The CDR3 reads CASSLRPGPSGNTIYF. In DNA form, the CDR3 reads TGTGCCAGCAGCTTGCGGCCCGGGCCCTCTGGAAACACCATATATTTT.

The CDR3 nucleotides are TGTGCCAGCAGTCAGTACAGGGGGCAAGGAAACACCATATATTTT. Protein product: CASSQYRGQGNTIYF. V and J are TRBV27 and TRBJ1-3; 9 bases are a match to TRBD1. The CDR3 consists of 15 residues. Germline lookup yields CDR1 MNHEY and CDR2 SMNVEV (reference sequence). The junction had 6 bases not matched to a gene; V was cut back by 5 bases and J by 4 bases.

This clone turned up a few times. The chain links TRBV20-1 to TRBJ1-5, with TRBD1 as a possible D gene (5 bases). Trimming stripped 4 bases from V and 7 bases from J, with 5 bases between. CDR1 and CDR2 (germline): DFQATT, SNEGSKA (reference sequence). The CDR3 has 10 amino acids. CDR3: CSAKGQPQHF. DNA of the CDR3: TGCAGTGCTAAGGGGCAGCCCCAGCATTTT.

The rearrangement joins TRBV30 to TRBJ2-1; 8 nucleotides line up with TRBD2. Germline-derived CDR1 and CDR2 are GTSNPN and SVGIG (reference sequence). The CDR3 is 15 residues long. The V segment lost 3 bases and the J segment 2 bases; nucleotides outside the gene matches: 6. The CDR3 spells CAWRAGGGPYNEQFF. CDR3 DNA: TGTGCCTGGAGGGCCGGGGGGGGCCCCTACAATGAGCAGTTCTTC.

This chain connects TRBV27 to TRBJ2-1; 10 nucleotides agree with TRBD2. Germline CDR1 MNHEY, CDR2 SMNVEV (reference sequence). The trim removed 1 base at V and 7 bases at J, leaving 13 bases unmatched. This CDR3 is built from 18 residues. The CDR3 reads CASSLLTSGRALRNEQFF. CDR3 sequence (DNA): TGTGCCAGCAGTTTATTAACAAGCGGGAGGGCCCTTCGTAATGAGCAGTTCTTC.

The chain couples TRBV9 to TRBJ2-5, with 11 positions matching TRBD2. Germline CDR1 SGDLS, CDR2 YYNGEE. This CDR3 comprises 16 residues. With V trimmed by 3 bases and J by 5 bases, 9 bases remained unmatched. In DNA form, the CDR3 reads TGTGCCAGCAGCGGATTTAGCGGGGGGGCCCCGGAGACCCAGTACTTC. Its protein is CASSGFSGGAPETQYF.

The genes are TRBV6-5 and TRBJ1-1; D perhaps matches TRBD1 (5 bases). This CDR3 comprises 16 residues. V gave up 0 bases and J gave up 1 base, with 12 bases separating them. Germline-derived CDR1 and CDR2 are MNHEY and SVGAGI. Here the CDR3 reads CASSYSSSGGNTEAFF. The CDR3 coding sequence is TGTGCCAGCAGTTACTCTTCCAGCGGGGGGAACACTGAAGCTTTCTTT.

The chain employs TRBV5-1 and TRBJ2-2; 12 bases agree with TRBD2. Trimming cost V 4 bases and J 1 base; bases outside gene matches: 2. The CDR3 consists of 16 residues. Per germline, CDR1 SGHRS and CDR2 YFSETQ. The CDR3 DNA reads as TGCGCCAGCAGCCCGACTAGCGGGGGGAACACCGGGGAGCTGTTTTTT. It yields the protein CASSPTSGGNTGELFF.